Presented here are 9 T cell receptor beta chains from one specimen sequenced in a study of blood T cell repertoires in COVID-19. Profiling relied on immunoSEQ multiplex PCR, and the TCRdb table lists in-frame clones only, not all of them. In the table there are about 52,000 clones, roughly 88% of which are singletons. Specimen: peripheral blood. These receptor sequences come from a human donor in a cohort sampled during active COVID-19.

This sequence joins TRBV5-6 and TRBJ1-3, with D possibly matching TRBD1 (5 bases). The CDR3 is 16 amino acids. Trimming stripped 0 bases from V and 0 bases from J, with 10 bases between. The germline V gene has CDR1 SGHDT and CDR2 YYEEEE. The CDR3 nucleotides read TGTGCCAGCAGCTTGGTGGGACTCAGCTCTGGAAACACCATATATTTT. The encoded protein is CASSLVGLSSGNTIYF.

This chain connects TRBV11-2 to TRBJ2-2; the match to TRBD1 covers 8 bases. The CDR3 contains 17 residues. Germline V lookup: CDR1 SGHAT, CDR2 FQNNGV. The V gene end was trimmed by 1 base and the J gene end by 4 bases; junction bases not matched to a gene: 8. CDR3 sequence: CASSLGRQGLSTGELFF. As DNA, the CDR3 is TGTGCCAGCAGCTTAGGACGACAGGGGCTATCCACCGGGGAGCTGTTTTTT.

The CDR3 loop reads CATETSGASTDTQYF. The CDR3 nucleotides read TGTGCCACCGAAACTAGCGGGGCTAGCACAGATACGCAGTATTTT. The rearrangement links TRBV24-1 to TRBJ2-3; 10 bases line up with TRBD2. V was clipped by 9 bases and J by 0 bases; unmatched bases: 5. The CDR3 is 15 residues long. Germline CDR1 and CDR2: KGHDR and SFDVKD.

V usage is TRBV29-1 and J usage is TRBJ2-5, with 7 nucleotides matching TRBD2. The CDR3 totals 15 residues. The junction had 14 bases not matched to a gene; V was cut back by 6 bases and J by 4 bases. Germline CDR1 and CDR2: SQVTM and ANQGSEA. This chain's CDR3 is CSVTSGMRVGETQYF. CDR3 DNA: TGCAGCGTGACAAGCGGGATGAGGGTTGGAGAGACCCAGTACTTC.

The rearrangement links TRBV9 to TRBJ2-3; 13 bases line up with TRBD2. Germline V gene lookup returns CDR1 SGDLS and CDR2 YYNGEE. This CDR3 is 17 amino acids long. Germline trimming cut 0 bases from V and 2 bases from J; bases unmatched to any gene: 3. The CDR3 sequence: CASSVGTSGSSTDTQYF. The CDR3 nucleotides read TGTGCCAGCAGCGTAGGGACTAGCGGGAGTTCCACAGATACGCAGTATTTT.

The rearrangement joins TRBV4-2 to TRBJ1-1; possibly TRBD1 for D (5 bases). Trimming stripped 3 bases from V and 1 base from J, with 18 bases between. The CDR3 is made up of 17 amino acids. Germline V gene data show CDR1 as LGHNA and CDR2 as YNFKEQ. CDR3 DNA sequence: TGTGCCAGCAGCCACCGTACAAAGAGCAGGGAGAACACTGAAGCTTTCTTT. As protein: CASSHRTKSRENTEAFF.

The chain has TRBV5-1 and TRBJ2-7, with 7 nucleotides matching TRBD1. Germline V lookup: CDR1 SGHRS, CDR2 YFSETQ. The CDR3 consists of 15 residues. Unmatched junction bases numbered 9, after V lost 0 bases and J lost 6 bases. CDR3 coding DNA: TGCGCCAGCAGCTTGGGACAGGGTAAAGTCCGCGAGCAGTACTTC. The encoded protein is CASSLGQGKVREQYF.

This rearrangement joins TRBV27 to TRBJ1-1; D is unresolved. Trimming took 3 bases from V and 0 from J, leaving 11 bases between them. The CDR3 has 15 residues. Germline CDR1 MNHEY, CDR2 SMNVEV (reference sequence). The CDR3 DNA sequence: TGTGCCAGCAGTTTCCAAGTAAGCATGAACACTGAAGCTTTCTTT. It is translated as CASSFQVSMNTEAFF.

This rearrangement joins TRBV5-1 to TRBJ2-7; 9 positions match TRBD1. The CDR3 is 13 residues long. V shed 4 bases, J shed 6 bases, and the junction held 5 bases outside the gene matches. Germline values: CDR1 SGHRS, CDR2 YFSETQ. CDR3 sequence reads: CASSPGTGTEQYF. The CDR3 DNA sequence: TGCGCCAGCAGCCCCGGGACAGGGACCGAGCAGTACTTC. Complete variable domain (other parts from reference TRBV5-1 and TRBJ2-7): KAGVTQTPRYLIKTRGQQVTLSCSPISGHRSVSWYQQTPGQGLQFLFEYFSETQRNKGNFPGRFSGRQFSNSRSEMNVSTLELGDSALYLCASSPGTGTEQYFGPGTRLTVT.